This T cell receptor beta chain is drawn from a study of shared clonotypes between healthy human individuals (dated by TCRdb to 2020 to 2021). A note on the overall study: The cohort comprised a couple of women and a few men aged 18 to 49 years. For each donor, CD4 naive and CD4 memory were each given three plates, CD8 naive was given two plates, and CD8 memory was given one plate. To estimate repertoire size and how much clonotypes are shared between individuals, the study performed deep sequencing of blood TCR repertoires from about 5 healthy adults. Libraries were prepared and TCR repertoires were sequenced by different laboratories using diverse techniques, in order to increase sequencing depth and limit assay-specific biases. Leukapheresis yielded between about 0.85 and 9 billion PBMCs per donor. Broad study findings and their caveats: Based on pairwise subsampling, the degree of clonotype sharing among donors was expected to be affected by sequencing depth. Incomplete sequencing was indicated by rarefaction of sorted-subset datasets, despite the large sequencing depth. The small number of donors limited the genetic and exposure-history diversity represented. Only blood was sampled, and tissue TCR repertoires likely differ from those in blood. Naive subsets generally had larger estimated clonotype richness than memory subsets. Higher generation probabilities were observed for clonotypes shared by all four sorted-subset donors than for non-shared clonotypes. Sharing across several donors was observed for approximately 5% of naive CD4, about 3.2% of naive CD8, 2.3% of memory CD4, and roughly 0.43% of memory CD8 clonotypes.

TCR CDR3 regions were amplified from genomic DNA by multiplex PCR using the deep immunoSEQ assay. For each cell subset, the extracted genomic DNA was distributed evenly across all wells of several immunoSEQ 96-well plates, and each plate served as one replicate. For sorted subsets, 200 ng of genomic DNA, equivalent to 25,000 to 35,000 T cell genomes, went into each replicate PCR. Purified libraries were quantified with a Qubit 3.0 fluorometer, sized on a Bioanalyzer 2100, and re-quantified with the KAPA Library Quantification kit. Every immunoSEQ 96-well plate was sequenced on a dedicated single-read 150-cycle Illumina NextSeq 550 flow cell. Turning to the authors' computational methods: Because only junctional sequences without quality scores were contained in the immunoSEQ output, filtering matching that applied to full-length reads could not be performed. To assign V/J genes and CDR3, sequences were annotated against IMGT germline references using PyIR, a Python wrapper for IgBLAST v1.9. Any read was removed if the V/J assignment was weak (E-value above 1e-6), the CDR3 was missing, or the read contained stop codons, out-of-frame junctions, or ambiguous translated residues. V3J clonotypes were defined as sequences sharing an identical inferred V gene, J gene, and CDR3 amino acid sequence. The percentage overlap between two repertoires was calculated by dividing the number of shared unique clonotypes by the size of the smaller repertoire. Repertoire richness was assessed with RTK rarefaction, the Chao1 estimator, and Recon v2.1 estimates of unobserved clonotypes. Generation probabilities for all TCRbeta clonotypes obtained by the gDNA method from a few donors were computed using OLGA. As stored in TCRdb, this immuneACCESS dataset retains in-frame rearrangements with V and J assigned. A fraction of the clones does not appear; measured against another copy, unresolved V genes explain less than half of the discrepancy, and the remainder lacks a known reason. V and J calls and clone size are given by that table; D and trimming were obtained from the DNA. In this sample the table shows 850,000 to 1,200,000 clones, about 76% of which occur a single time. Jointly, the top ten make up approximately 1.5% of the sample.

This clone appeared a single time. The clone's antigen remains unknown. No base quality information exists; no much larger clone differs at one position. Healthy HIV-negative adults with no recently reported acute infections or vaccinations were included as donors. Every donor was a Caucasian adult residing in Nashville, Tennessee, USA. CD4+ T cells were enriched by magnetic negative selection, after which naive cells were positively selected on CD45RA and the negative fraction was taken as the memory subset. Blood was obtained by leukapheresis, after which PBMCs were separated by Ficoll-Histopaque density gradient centrifugation and cryopreserved in liquid nitrogen vapor phase. Analytical flow cytometry was used to check the purity and quantity of every magnetically sorted T cell population. Genomic DNA was isolated from each sorted fraction and quantified by UV absorbance on a Nanodrop 2000c. Trimming costs V 4 bases and J 2 bases, and their ends lie 4 bases apart. The CDR3 runs 12 amino acids, cysteine and phenylalanine included. Kept here is only the CDR3 DNA, which spans 36 bases and is read in frame from base 1. CDR1 LNHDA and CDR2 SQIVND were looked up in the germline V gene (reference sequence).

In this chain, TRBV19 is recombined with TRBJ2-3; the D gene is not confidently resolved. The clonotype was recovered from a young man in good health. Sequencing was performed on memory CD4+ T cells sorted from blood. The cell subset or site tag for this specimen amounts to: CD45RA-negative fraction. The nucleotide sequence reads TGTGCCAGTAGTAGGAACACAGATACGCAGTATTTT. It codes for CASSRNTDTQYF.